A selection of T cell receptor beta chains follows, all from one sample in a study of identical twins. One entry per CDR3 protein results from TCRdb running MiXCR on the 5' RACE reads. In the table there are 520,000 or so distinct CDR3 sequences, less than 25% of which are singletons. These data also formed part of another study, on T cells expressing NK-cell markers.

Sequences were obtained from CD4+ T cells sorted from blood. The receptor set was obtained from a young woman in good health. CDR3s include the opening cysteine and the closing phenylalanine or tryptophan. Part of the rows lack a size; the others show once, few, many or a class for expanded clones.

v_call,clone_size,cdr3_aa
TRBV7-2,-,CASRGRRAGHNEQFF
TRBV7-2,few,CASTPRRRGMGEQFF
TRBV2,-,CASSEGEGYEQYF
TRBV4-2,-,CASSQFGTLDQPQHF
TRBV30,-,CAWRPGQGLGYTF
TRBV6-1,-,CASSLTGGHGYTF
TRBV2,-,CASGTVSNQPQHF
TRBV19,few,CASSIGGQFYEQYF
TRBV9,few,CASRRDSLSYNSPLHF
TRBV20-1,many,CSVVQGADLPQHF
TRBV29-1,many,CSVGGTSGRETQYF
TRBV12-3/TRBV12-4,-,CASRRGGRVYEQYF
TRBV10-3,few,CAIRDSYEQYF
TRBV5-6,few,CASSPEGSGRVYEQYF
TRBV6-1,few,CASNERTPSSGANVLTF
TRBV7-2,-,CASSLLATVKTDTQYF
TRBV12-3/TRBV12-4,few,CASRKSREQFF
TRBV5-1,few,CASSFRLTGEQFF
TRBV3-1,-,CACSRSDRDTDTQYF
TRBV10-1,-,CASSRLAGDEQFF
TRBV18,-,CASSPPGQYNQPQHF
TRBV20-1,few,CSAPTGGKGDTQYF